This T cell receptor beta chain was observed in a study of T cell repertoires in cytomegalovirus infection (dated by TCRdb to between 2017 and 2020). Describing the broader study: Donor HLA type was relevant to the analysis, because carriage of CMV infection together with the matching HLA type was indicated by public TCR beta signatures. Points the paper makes about the study in general: In the ex vivo response, HLA-C-restricted CMV-specific TCR beta clonotypes were dominant, and in two of eight donors the single most frequent clonotype came from this HLA-C-restricted group. In both this cohort and an independent cohort of over 350 donors, the cumulative frequency of public TCR beta family members distinguished carriers of CMV infection plus the relevant HLA type.

Worth noting for this clonotype: This receptor's antigen is unknown. It has no much larger one-base neighbor in the sample; base qualities were not kept.

Per the germline V gene (reference sequence), LNHDA is the CDR1 and SQIVND is the CDR2. The CDR3 runs 14 amino acids, cysteine and phenylalanine included. The read is trimmed to its CDR3 DNA, 42 bases read in frame from base 1. Germline trimming amounts to 6 bases on V and 1 base on J, with 5 as the count of junction bases outside the gene matches. The data were produced on an Illumina HiSeq 1500. TCRdb redid the processing of the public reads, applying fastp at Q25 and MiXCR, and retained in-frame beta chains. Under each unique CDR3 protein, matching rows form one entry showing the most common genes and DNA. The sample table holds about 130,000 distinct CDR3 sequences, of which 7% to 9.5% were seen once. Of the sample, over 9% falls within the top ten clones.

Material: PBMCs. The sequence is built from TRBV19 and TRBJ1-1; TRBD1 aligns with 7 central bases. The TCR comes from a human donor in good health (CMV status not recorded). Some clones in this sample may be carry-over from other donors' samples. CDR3 sequence: CASRRQGENTEAFF. The DNA is as follows: TGTGCCAGTAGGAGACAGGGTGAGAACACTGAAGCTTTCTTT.